This TCR beta chain was captured by sequencing in a study of blood T cell repertoires in COVID-19. How the authors handled the data: Estimated nucleated cell counts came from reference gene primer amplification. Produced via immunoSEQ multiplex PCR; TCRdb's table is partial and in-frame only. The V and J calls and clone size are taken from that table; D and trimming were inferred from the DNA. The table shows 300,000 or so clones, with 80% to 95% occurring only once. The CDR3 loop spans 16 amino acids. Per germline, CDR1 WNHNN and CDR2 SYGVQD (reference sequence). Trimming cost V 4 bases and J 0 bases; bases outside gene matches: 7.

The material sequenced was peripheral blood. This chain joins TRBV10-1 and TRBJ2-3; 7 nucleotides line up with TRBD1. This clonotype was sampled from a woman between 25 and 40 years old with COVID-19, enrolled during active disease. Written as DNA, the CDR3 is TGCGCCAGCAGTGGGGAGACAGGGAAAAGCACAGATACGCAGTATTTT. Residues: CASSGETGKSTDTQYF.